The clone carrying this T cell receptor (beta chain) was observed once. Only in-frame clones appear in the TCRdb table, and some are missing; sequencing was by immunoSEQ multiplex PCR. The table includes 77,000 or so clones, about 93% detected once. The data were taken from a study of OX40 agonist ivuxolimab in advanced cancers. Background on the study: Melanoma, hepatocellular carcinoma, head and neck or renal cell cancer occurred in dose-escalation patients.

The CDR3 runs to 13 residues. The chain is built from TRBV12-2 and TRBJ1-1. TRBV12-2 is shown as a pseudogene. The TCR was taken from an adult with an advanced solid tumor such as melanoma, head and neck, liver or kidney cancer. The sample consisted of CD4+ or CD8+ T cells sorted from blood, taken in a trial of the OX40 agonist ivuxolimab. The CDR3 here is CASRLVIGLEAFF. In DNA form, the CDR3 reads TGTGCAAGTCGCTTAGTTATCGGTCTTGAAGCTTTCTTT.